Listed below are T cell receptor beta chains from one sample, sequenced in a study of radiotherapy plus CTLA-4 blockade in lung cancer. Sequenced by immunoSEQ multiplex PCR; TCRdb stores in-frame clones only, minus some. The sample records nearly 110,000 clones, under 90% being singletons. The starting material was peripheral blood, obtained from a patient treated with radiotherapy plus ipilimumab. The receptors stem from a human donor with non-small cell lung cancer that progressed on radiotherapy plus ipilimumab. Some clones in this sample may be carry-over from other donors' samples. The CDR3 runs from the conserved cysteine through the conserved F or W. D genes are given only for firm matches. Clone sizes are given selectively: once, few, many, or a class where the clone is expanded.

>TRBV2|15|once|.|TRBJ1-5
CASKGVEGRNQPQHF
TGTGCCAGCAAGGGTGTAGAGGGACGCAATCAGCCCCAGCATTTT
>TRBV6-1|15|.|TRBD1|TRBJ2-7
CASSEGGTGTHEQYF
TGTGCCAGCAGTGAAGGGGGGACAGGGACCCACGAGCAGTACTTC
>TRBV6-5|15|.|.|TRBJ2-5
CASSYSFDFLETQYF
TGTGCCAGCAGTTACTCTTTCGACTTCTTAGAGACCCAGTACTTC
>TRBV18|13|once|.|TRBJ1-2
CASSPPSRFGYTF
TGTGCCAGCTCACCACCTTCAAGGTTTGGCTACACCTTC
>TRBV7-2|14|.|.|TRBJ2-7
CASSLNRNAYEQYF
TGTGCCAGCAGCTTGAACAGGAATGCCTACGAGCAGTACTTC
>TRBV18|15|once|TRBD1|TRBJ1-1
CASSSRGRGVGEAFF
TGTGCCAGCTCAAGCAGGGGGCGAGGTGTCGGTGAAGCTTTCTTT
>TRBV27|13|.|.|TRBJ2-3
CASGFRGTDTQYF
TGTGCCAGCGGCTTCAGGGGCACAGATACGCAGTATTTT
>TRBV5-5|14|.|.|TRBJ1-1
CASSFTGRGAEAFF
TGTGCCAGCAGTTTTACAGGGCGGGGGGCTGAAGCTTTCTTT
>TRBV7-9|15|.|.|TRBJ1-1
CASSLASTLGTEAFF
TGTGCCAGCAGCTTAGCAAGCACTTTGGGGACTGAAGCTTTCTTT
>TRBV5-1|14|.|.|TRBJ1-4
CASSLQGEGEKLFF
TGCGCCAGCAGCTTACAAGGGGAGGGTGAAAAACTGTTTTTT
>TRBV28|13|.|.|TRBJ1-1
CASSLDSRREAFF
TGTGCCAGCTCCCTCGATAGCCGACGGGAGGCTTTCTTT
>TRBV5-4|15|.|.|TRBJ1-4
CASSSSTRGDEKLFF
TGTGCCAGCAGCTCCTCGACCCGGGGTGATGAAAAACTGTTTTTT
>TRBV5-1|13|.|.|TRBJ2-5
CASSRTPQETQYF
TGCGCCAGCAGCCGGACACCCCAAGAGACCCAGTACTTC
>TRBV6-1|14|.|.|TRBJ1-5
CASSEQVSNQPQHF
TGTGCCAGCAGTGAACAGGTTAGCAATCAGCCCCAGCATTTT
>TRBV2|14|.|.|TRBJ2-3
CASSRGYPPDTQYF
TGTGCCAGCAGTCGGGGTTACCCCCCAGATACGCAGTATTTT
>TRBV11-2|16|.|TRBD1|TRBJ1-4
CASSNERQGEGEKLFF
TGTGCCAGCAGCAACGAGAGACAGGGCGAGGGGGAAAAACTGTTTTTT
>TRBV7-6|13|once|.|TRBJ2-5
CASSRGLQETQYF
TGTGCCAGCAGCCGGGGGCTCCAAGAGACCCAGTACTTC
>TRBV5-4|16|.|.|TRBJ1-6
CASSLGTGSYNSPLHF
TGTGCCAGCAGCTTAGGAACAGGGAGTTATAATTCACCCCTCCACTTT
>TRBV5-4|13|.|.|TRBJ1-3
CASHQGSGNTIYF
TGTGCCAGCCATCAGGGATCTGGAAACACCATATATTTT
>TRBV7-3|13|.|.|TRBJ1-2
CASSYTGTYGYTF
TGTGCCAGCAGCTACACCGGGACCTATGGCTACACCTTC
>TRBV9|16|once|TRBD2|TRBJ2-1
CASSLSGGASYNEQFF
TGCGCCAGCAGCCTTAGCGGGGGGGCGAGTTACAATGAGCAGTTCTTC
>TRBV5-1|15|.|.|TRBJ2-7
CASSLQADSGTEQYF
TGCGCCAGCAGCTTGCAAGCAGACAGTGGGACCGAGCAGTACTTC
>TRBV28|16|.|.|TRBJ2-5
CASSLAGQGGQETQYF
TGTGCCAGCAGTTTAGCCGGACAGGGAGGGCAAGAGACCCAGTACTTC
>TRBV5-8|14|.|.|TRBJ1-3
CASSLERGRNTIYF
TGTGCCAGCAGCTTGGAGCGCGGCCGAAACACCATATATTTT
>TRBV7-3|14|.|.|TRBJ2-7
CASSPKEGAYEQYF
TGTGCCAGCAGCCCGAAGGAGGGGGCTTACGAGCAGTACTTC
>TRBV9|14|few|.|TRBJ2-1
CASSRRGKENEQFF
TGTGCCAGCAGCCGTCGGGGCAAGGAAAATGAGCAGTTCTTC
>TRBV15|14|many|TRBD1|TRBJ1-1
CATSRGDRATEAFF
TGTGCCACCAGCAGAGGGGACAGGGCGACTGAAGCTTTCTTT
>TRBV10-2|15|.|TRBD2|TRBJ2-7
CASSESGLAGREQYF
TGCGCCAGCAGTGAGTCGGGACTAGCGGGAAGGGAGCAGTACTTC
>TRBV5-1|14|.|TRBD1|TRBJ1-2
CASSLGDREYGYTF
TGCGCCAGCAGCTTGGGCGACAGGGAGTATGGCTACACCTTC
>TRBV5-5|14|.|TRBD1|TRBJ2-7
CASRTPGQGYEQYF
TGTGCCAGCAGGACTCCGGGACAGGGCTACGAGCAGTACTTC
>TRBV28|16|.|.|TRBJ1-1
CASTHSGFHMNTEAFF
TGTGCCAGCACCCATTCAGGGTTTCACATGAACACTGAAGCTTTCTTT
>TRBV5-1|13|.|TRBD1|TRBJ2-1
CASSSQPTGVLFF
TGCGCCAGCAGCTCACAACCGACAGGGGTATTGTTCTTC
>TRBV7-7|16|.|.|TRBJ2-5
CASSLVRGASLETQYF
TGTGCTAGCAGCTTAGTAAGGGGGGCGAGTCTAGAGACCCAGTACTTC
>TRBV2|16|.|.|TRBJ2-7
CATSVSSHRDFYEQYF
TGTGCCACCTCGGTCTCGTCCCACAGAGATTTCTACGAGCAGTACTTC
>TRBV6-6|15|once|.|TRBJ1-2
CASSYQGPELVGYTF
TGTGCCAGCAGTTACCAGGGACCTGAGCTGGTCGGCTACACCTTC
>TRBV5-4|14|.|TRBD1|TRBJ1-5
CASRVDRGPQPQHF
TGTGCCAGCAGGGTCGACAGGGGCCCTCAGCCCCAGCATTTT
>TRBV9|13|.|.|TRBJ1-2
CASSVLEDYGYTF
TGTGCCAGCAGCGTATTAGAAGACTATGGCTACACCTTC
>TRBV19|13|.|.|TRBJ1-4
CASRVGRRNRLFF
TGTGCCAGTAGAGTAGGGAGGCGAAACCGACTGTTTTTT
>TRBV5-1|14|.|.|TRBJ1-1
CASSLLAGDTEAFF
TGCGCCAGCAGCCTCCTGGCAGGGGACACTGAAGCTTTCTTT
>TRBV10-3|14|.|.|TRBJ2-7
CAISELRTSYEQYF
TGTGCCATCAGTGAGCTGAGGACTTCCTACGAGCAGTACTTC
>TRBV18|13|.|.|TRBJ2-2
CASSQSVTGELFF
TGTGCCAGCTCACAATCCGTCACCGGGGAGCTGTTTTTT
>TRBV4-3|12|.|.|TRBJ2-3
CASSQDGDTQYF
TGCGCCAGCAGCCAAGATGGAGATACGCAGTATTTT
>TRBV4-2|15|few|.|TRBJ1-2
CASSLPLSGGYGYTF
TGTGCCAGCAGCCTCCCTCTTAGTGGGGGCTATGGCTACACCTTC
>TRBV29-1|13|.|.|TRBJ1-1
CSVGRDQITEAFF
TGCAGCGTTGGAAGGGATCAAATCACTGAAGCTTTCTTT